This section outlines one T cell receptor (beta chain) sequence together with its context. Antigen specificity is unknown. The entry originates in a study of cytomegalovirus exposure and HLA in healthy donors. The CDR3 runs to 16 residues. J gave up 5 bases and V 2 bases, and 11 bases lay outside the gene matches. From germline, CDR1 is LNHDA and CDR2 SQIVND (reference sequence). Assay used: immunoSEQ multiplex PCR; TCRdb lists only in-frame clones, some missing. The sample contains about 130,000 clones, around four fifths of which appear only once. Study observations and caveats: It was reported that the classifier diagnosed cytomegalovirus status with high specificity and sensitivity in both the original and validation cohorts. The investigators catalogued 164 TCR beta chains as cytomegalovirus-associated.

This TCR was recovered from a man younger than 45 in good health and CMV-seropositive. The rearrangement uses TRBV19 and TRBJ2-5, with TRBD2 identical over 7 bases. The sample comprised PBMCs. The CDR3 protein is CASSIRPGEGTETQYF. DNA for the CDR3: TGTGCCAGTAGTATAAGACCGGGGGAGGGGACGGAGACCCAGTACTTC.